This TCR beta chain was identified in a study of blood T cell repertoires in COVID-19. Study overall: Nucleic acid was either cDNA or gDNA, and it came from T cells, B-cell-depleted T cells, or PBMCs.

Original data processing: Using reference gene primer amplification, nucleated cell counts were estimated. The data were produced by immunoSEQ multiplex PCR, yet TCRdb's version contains in-frame clones alone and is incomplete. The V and J calls and clone size were taken over from that table, and D and trimming were inferred from the DNA. This table holds 200,000 to 250,000 clones, under 90% found once. CDR1 is LGHDT and CDR2 is YNNKEL in the germline V gene (reference sequence). V dropped 7 bases and J dropped 11; count of bases not matched to a gene: 13. The CDR3 is made up of 13 amino acids. Categorization into cohorts depended on clinical history that participants reported. Symptom resolution, clearance, or two negative PCRs marked donors in Cohort 3 as recovered.

The clonotype was recovered from a woman in her fifties or sixties who had recovered from COVID-19. The chain is built from TRBV3-1 (or the pseudogene TRBV3-2) and TRBJ1-1; 7 bases fit TRBD1. The sequenced material came from PBMCs or T cells enriched from blood (not recorded which). CDR3: CASTSKRGRGAFF. In DNA, the CDR3 is TGTGCCAGCACGTCCAAAAGGGGGCGCGGCGCTTTCTTT.